This T cell receptor (beta chain) is from a study of T cell responses to AZD1222 COVID-19 vaccine (TCRdb year 2021). Looking at the study overall: TCR sequencing covered 233 trial participants: some 210 given two doses of AZD1222 and about 26 given two doses of MenACWY control vaccine. Trial participants were enrolled by age into 18-55, 56-69 and 70-plus year subgroups, with roughly 160, 29 and 62 TCR-sequenced participants respectively.

For CDR1 and CDR2, the germline V gene lists MNHNS and SASEGT. The CDR3 spans 13 residues, from the cysteine through the phenylalanine. The CDR3 DNA has 39 bases and is translated from base 1. The germline ends are 8 bases apart after V is trimmed by 2 bases and J by 3 bases. A remark on this clone: Its antigen is still unknown. Per-nucleotide qualities are absent, and no much larger clonotype sits a single base away.

The time point label, as the study defines it: about 28 days (+/-7) after the second vaccine dose. AZD1222 recipients with second doses at about 4 weeks or about 12 weeks were pooled, because spike-specific TCR depth and breadth did not differ between schedules. Samples from vaccinated people were obtained from the UK trials COV001 and COV002, which included a single-blind randomized controlled phase 2/3 trial of AZD1222 (ChAdOx1 nCoV-19) in healthy adults. Trial participant PBMC samples were collected at day 0 and day 28 after the second dose for TCRbeta chain sequencing. What the authors observed across the whole study: Conclusions about previously exposed vaccinees are limited because only 6 or 7 AZD1222 recipients were SARS-CoV-2 seropositive at baseline. Participants were mostly white British and included more females than males, and it was suggested by the authors that clonal diversity may have been underestimated. In the small 56-69-year group, the increase in depth fell short of significance, most likely because of low power. The whole spike protein was spanned by vaccine-associated CD4 TCRs, and dominant responses were seen in regions 160-218 and 743-854. Nearly half of unique spike-specific TCRs reportedly recognized epitopes outside regions mutated in the B.1.351 and B.1.1.7 variants. After two AZD1222 doses, both the breadth and the depth of spike-specific TCRs were significantly higher than at day 0 and than in MenACWY recipients. Because no day 14 peak-response samples were available, the repertoires could be characterized only after the peak T cell response.

The CDR3 regions of human TCRbeta chains were subjected to immunosequencing. Turning to the authors' computational methods: TCRs in the repertoires were matched against a reference library of SARS-CoV-2-specific TCRs that had been generated with the MIRA antigen-specificity platform. Breadth meant the fraction of unique TCRs that were SARS-CoV-2-associated, whereas depth meant the fraction of total T cells that were SARS-CoV-2-associated. Each spike-specific TCR was assigned to its reactive spike region and to a CD4 or CD8 class using the MIRA data. Log10-transformed breadth and depth values were compared by one-way ANOVA with Sidak's multiple comparisons tests. The table comes from immuneACCESS by way of TCRdb, which keeps in-frame sequences with V and J called. Part of the clones is missing from these tables; in studies checked, under half for an unresolved V gene and the rest for unknown reasons. V, J and clone size are those of that table, while D and trimming were read from the DNA. The sample profile shows some 42,000 clones; approximately 80% of them were found once. Approximately 20% of the sample is held by the ten biggest clonotypes.

The chain couples TRBV6-1 to TRBJ2-7; no D gene call is confident. Material: peripheral blood, obtained 28 days after the second AZD1222 dose. This sequence was found in an adult who received the AZD1222 COVID-19 vaccine. The sequence in DNA is TGTGCCAGCAGTGAAACCCGAGGCTACGAGCAGTACTTC. It translates as CASSETRGYEQYF.